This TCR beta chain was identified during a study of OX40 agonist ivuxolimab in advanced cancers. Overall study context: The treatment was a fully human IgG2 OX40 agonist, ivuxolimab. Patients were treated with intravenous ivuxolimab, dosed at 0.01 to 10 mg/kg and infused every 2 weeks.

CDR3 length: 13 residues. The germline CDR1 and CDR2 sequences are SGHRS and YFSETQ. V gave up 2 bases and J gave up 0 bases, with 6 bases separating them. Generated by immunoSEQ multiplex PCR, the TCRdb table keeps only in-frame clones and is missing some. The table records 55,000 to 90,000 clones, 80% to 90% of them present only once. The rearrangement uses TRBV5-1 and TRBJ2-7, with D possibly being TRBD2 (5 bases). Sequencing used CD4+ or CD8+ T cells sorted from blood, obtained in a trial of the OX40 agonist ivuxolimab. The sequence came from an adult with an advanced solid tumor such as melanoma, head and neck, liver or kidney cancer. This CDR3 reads CASSFSVSYEQYF. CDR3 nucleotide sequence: TGCGCCAGCAGCTTTAGCGTCTCCTACGAGCAGTACTTC.